The T cell receptor beta chain under discussion was sequenced for a study of cytomegalovirus exposure and HLA in healthy donors. About this clone itself: Its antigen remains unidentified.

Both 60 Vbeta primers and 13 Jbeta primers went into the PCR. Method: immunoSEQ multiplex PCR; TCRdb's copy keeps in-frame clones and lacks some. The table has roughly 90,000 clones, just under 90% seen once; the top ten hold around 2.5%. Study results and limitations: In a later analysis, TCR beta V- and J-gene trimming showed a link to a missense DCLRE1C variant. The presence/absence work took it that sequencing depth was about the same across donors.

Sequencing was performed on PBMCs. This clonotype originated in a man younger than 35 in good health and CMV-seronegative.

CDR3 coding DNA: TGCGCCAGCAGCCGGACAGGGAGTTACGAGCAGTACTTC. Translating it yields CASSRTGSYEQYF. The J gene is TRBJ2-5, the V gene TRBV4-3, with TRBD1 matching 8 bases. The J call may be in error: the DNA end matches TRBJ2-7 better. Germline CDR1 and CDR2: LGHNA and YSLEER. This CDR3 region has 13 residues.